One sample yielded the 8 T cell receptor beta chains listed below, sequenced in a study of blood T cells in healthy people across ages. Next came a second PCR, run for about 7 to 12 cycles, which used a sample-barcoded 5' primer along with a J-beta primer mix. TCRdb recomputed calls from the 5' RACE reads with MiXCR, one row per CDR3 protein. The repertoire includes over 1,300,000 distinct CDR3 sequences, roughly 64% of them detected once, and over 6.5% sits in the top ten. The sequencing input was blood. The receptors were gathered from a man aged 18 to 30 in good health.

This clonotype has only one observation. Written as DNA, the CDR3 is TGTGCCAGCAGCTTCCTGACAGATAATGAAAAACTGTTTTTT. Translation gives CASSFLTDNEKLFF. The chain employs TRBV7-9 and TRBJ1-4, with D possibly matching TRBD1 (5 bases). This CDR3 has 14 residues. Germline CDR1 and CDR2: SEHNR and FQNEAQ (reference sequence). The ends were cut back, 3 bases at V and 4 bases at J, with 9 bases in the middle.

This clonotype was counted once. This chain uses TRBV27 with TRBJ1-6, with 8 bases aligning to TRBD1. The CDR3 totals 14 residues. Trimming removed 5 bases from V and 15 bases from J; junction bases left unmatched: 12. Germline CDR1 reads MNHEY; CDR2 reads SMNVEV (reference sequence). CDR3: CASSPGQASGGLHF. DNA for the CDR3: TGTGCCAGCAGTCCGGGACAGGCGTCTGGAGGCCTCCACTTT.

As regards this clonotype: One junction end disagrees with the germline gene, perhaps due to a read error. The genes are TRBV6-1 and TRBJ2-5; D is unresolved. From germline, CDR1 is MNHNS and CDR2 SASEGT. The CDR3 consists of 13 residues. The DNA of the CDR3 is TGTGCCAGCAGTGCCAGCTTCCAATACGAGCAGAACTTC. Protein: CASSASFQYEQNF.

CDR3 bases: TGTGCCACCAGCAGTGGAGGAAACATTCAGTACTTC. The encoded protein is CATSSGGNIQYF. V and J are TRBV15 and TRBJ2-4; possibly TRBD2 for D (5 bases). CDR3 length: 12 residues. Trimming shortened V by 3 bases and J by 6 bases, and 6 bases separated the two germline ends. From germline, CDR1 is LNHNV and CDR2 YYDKDF (reference sequence).

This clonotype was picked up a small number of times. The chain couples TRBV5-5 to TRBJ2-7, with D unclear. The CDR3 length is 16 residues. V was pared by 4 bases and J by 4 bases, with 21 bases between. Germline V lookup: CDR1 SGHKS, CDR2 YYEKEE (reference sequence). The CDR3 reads CASSPNGGSPNYEQYF. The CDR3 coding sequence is TGTGCCAGCAGCCCAAATGGCGGCAGCCCTAATTACGAGCAGTACTTC.

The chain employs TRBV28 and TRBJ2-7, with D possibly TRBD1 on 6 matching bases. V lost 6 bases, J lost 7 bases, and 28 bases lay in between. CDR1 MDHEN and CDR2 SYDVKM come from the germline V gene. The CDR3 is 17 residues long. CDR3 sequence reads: CASRPTPGLGASVEQYF. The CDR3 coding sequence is TGTGCCAGCAGACCTACCCCCGGTTTGGGGGCCTCGGTTGAGCAGTACTTC.

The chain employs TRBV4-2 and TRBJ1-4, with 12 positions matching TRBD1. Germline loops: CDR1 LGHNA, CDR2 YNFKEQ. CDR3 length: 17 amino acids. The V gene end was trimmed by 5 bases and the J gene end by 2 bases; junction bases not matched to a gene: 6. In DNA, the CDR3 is TGTGCCAGCAGCGAACTTGGGACAGGGGGCACTAATGAAAAACTGTTTTTT. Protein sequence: CASSELGTGGTNEKLFF.

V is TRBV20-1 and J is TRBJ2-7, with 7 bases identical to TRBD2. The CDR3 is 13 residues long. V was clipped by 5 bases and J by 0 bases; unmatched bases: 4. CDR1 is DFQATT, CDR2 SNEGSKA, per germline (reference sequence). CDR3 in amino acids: CSACRGDSYEQYF. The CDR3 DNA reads TGCAGTGCTTGCCGGGGGGACTCCTACGAGCAGTACTTC.